This record covers a single TCR beta chain. The sample belongs to a study of blood T cell repertoires in COVID-19. Study context: PBMCs, B-cell-depleted T cells, or T cells were the source of the cDNA or gDNA that made up the material.

Authors' processing steps: Estimation of nucleated cell counts relied on the amplification of reference gene primers. Assay used: immunoSEQ multiplex PCR; TCRdb lists only in-frame clones, some missing. V and J calls and clone size are copied from that table; D and trimming were computed from the DNA. The sample records 410,000 or so clones, approximately 89% being singletons. The receptor's source is a middle-aged woman with COVID-19, enrolled during active disease. Sequences were obtained from peripheral blood.

In DNA, the CDR3 is TGTGCCAGCAGTTATTATTCCGGGGAGCTGTTTTTT. Translating it yields CASSYYSGELFF. The rearrangement links TRBV6-1 to TRBJ2-2, with D hard to call. V lost 5 bases and J 6 bases, leaving 7 bases between the germline ends. The CDR3 length is 12 residues. Germline CDR1 and CDR2: MNHNS and SASEGT.